The entry below describes one T cell receptor (beta chain). Methods used by the authors: Counts of nucleated cells, estimated from reference gene primer amplification, were obtained. Sequencing used immunoSEQ multiplex PCR; TCRdb keeps in-frame clones, though not all of them. Clonal size and the V and J genes are those of that table, whereas D and trimming came from the DNA. The sample records about 150,000 clones, about 90% being singletons. The V segment lost 4 bases and the J segment 1 base; nucleotides outside the gene matches: 5. Looked up from germline, CDR1 is SGHTS and CDR2 is YDEGEE. The CDR3 is 17 residues long. The source of the sample is a study of blood T cell repertoires in COVID-19. At the level of the study: The cDNA or gDNA used as material had been derived from T cells, B-cell-depleted T cells, or PBMCs.

The chain employs TRBV5-8 and TRBJ2-6; 10 bases line up with TRBD1. The sequenced sample consisted of peripheral blood. This receptor was taken from a man between 45 and 60 years old with acute or convalescent COVID-19. CDR3 loop: CASSRGTGESGANVLTF. CDR3 sequence (DNA): TGTGCCAGCAGCCGCGGGACAGGGGAATCTGGGGCCAACGTCCTGACTTTC.